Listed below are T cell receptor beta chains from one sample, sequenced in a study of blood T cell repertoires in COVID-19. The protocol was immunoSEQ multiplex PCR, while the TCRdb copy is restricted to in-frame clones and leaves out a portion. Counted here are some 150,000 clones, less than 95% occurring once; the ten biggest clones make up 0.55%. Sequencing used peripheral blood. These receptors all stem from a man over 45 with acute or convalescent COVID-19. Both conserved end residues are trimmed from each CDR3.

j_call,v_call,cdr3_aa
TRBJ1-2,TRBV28,ASSPNGLPRNGYT
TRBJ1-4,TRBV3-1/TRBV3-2,ASSLGSQKLF
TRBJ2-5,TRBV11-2,ASSPGLQETQY
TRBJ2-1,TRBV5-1,ASSPRQGGVNEQF
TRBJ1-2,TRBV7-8,ASSVQGTGAYGYT
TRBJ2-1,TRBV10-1,ASSDIGTGLNEQF
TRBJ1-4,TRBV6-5,ASSTDRDHEKLF
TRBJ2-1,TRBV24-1,ATSDKGGGTSGRGEQF
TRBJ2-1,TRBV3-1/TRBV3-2,ASSQDFWAQGDNEQF
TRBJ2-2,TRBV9,ASSAGQNTGELF